This T cell receptor (beta chain) stems from a study of T cell responses to AZD1222 COVID-19 vaccine. Findings of the study overall: Without day 14 samples, only post-peak T cell repertoires were studied.

Here immunoSEQ multiplex PCR was the method, and the copy in TCRdb shows in-frame clones only, minus some. The sample consists of approximately 150,000 clones, 80% to 95% of them appearing once. This CDR3 has 13 amino acids. Germline V CDR1 and CDR2: MNHEY, SVGEGT. V lost 5 bases to trimming and J lost 6 bases, with 13 bases between them. In regard to this clone: Antigen specificity is unknown.

The genes are TRBV6-2 or TRBV6-3 and TRBJ1-1; D not resolved. The sequence was collected from an adult who received the AZD1222 COVID-19 vaccine. The sequenced sample was peripheral blood, obtained 28 days after the second AZD1222 dose. In nucleotides, the CDR3 is TGTGCCAGCAGTGCCCACAGAATAGCTGAAGCTTTCTTT. Protein product: CASSAHRIAEAFF.